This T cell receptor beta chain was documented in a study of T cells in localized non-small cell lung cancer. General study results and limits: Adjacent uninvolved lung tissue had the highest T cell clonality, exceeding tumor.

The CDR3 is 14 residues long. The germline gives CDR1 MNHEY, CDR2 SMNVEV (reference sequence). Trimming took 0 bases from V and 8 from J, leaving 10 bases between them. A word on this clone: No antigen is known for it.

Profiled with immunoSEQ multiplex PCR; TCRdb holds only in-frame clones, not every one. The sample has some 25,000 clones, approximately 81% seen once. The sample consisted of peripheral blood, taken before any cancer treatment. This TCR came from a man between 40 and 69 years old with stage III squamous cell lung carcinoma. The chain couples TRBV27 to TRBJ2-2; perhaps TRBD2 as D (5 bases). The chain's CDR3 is CASSLSGSLGELFF. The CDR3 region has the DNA TGTGCCAGCAGTTTATCGGGGAGTCTGGGGGAGCTGTTTTTT.